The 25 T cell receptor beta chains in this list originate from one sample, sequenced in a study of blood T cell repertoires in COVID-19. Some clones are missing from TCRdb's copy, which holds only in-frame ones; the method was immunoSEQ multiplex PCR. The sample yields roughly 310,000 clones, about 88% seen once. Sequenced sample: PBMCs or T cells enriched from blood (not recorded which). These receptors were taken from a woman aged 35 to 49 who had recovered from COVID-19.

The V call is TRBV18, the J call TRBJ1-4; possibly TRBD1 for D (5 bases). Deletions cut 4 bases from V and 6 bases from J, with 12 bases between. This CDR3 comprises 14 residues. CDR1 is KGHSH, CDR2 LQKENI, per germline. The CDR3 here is CASSRGASYEKLFF. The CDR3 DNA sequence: TGTGCCAGCTCACGTGGGGCCTCCTATGAAAAACTGTTTTTT.

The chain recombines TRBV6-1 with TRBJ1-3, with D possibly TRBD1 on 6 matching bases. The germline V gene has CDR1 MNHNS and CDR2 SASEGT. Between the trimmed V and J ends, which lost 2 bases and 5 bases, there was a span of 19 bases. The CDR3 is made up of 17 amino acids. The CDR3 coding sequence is TGTGCCAGCAGTGAAATAGGGTTTGGGCAGGGGAGAAACACCATATATTTT. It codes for CASSEIGFGQGRNTIYF.

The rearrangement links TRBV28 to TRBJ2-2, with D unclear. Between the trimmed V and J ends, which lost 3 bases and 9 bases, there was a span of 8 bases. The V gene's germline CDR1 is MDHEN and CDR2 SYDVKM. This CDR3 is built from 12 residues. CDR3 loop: CASSFQVRELFF. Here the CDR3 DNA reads TGTGCCAGCAGTTTTCAGGTCAGGGAGCTGTTTTTT.

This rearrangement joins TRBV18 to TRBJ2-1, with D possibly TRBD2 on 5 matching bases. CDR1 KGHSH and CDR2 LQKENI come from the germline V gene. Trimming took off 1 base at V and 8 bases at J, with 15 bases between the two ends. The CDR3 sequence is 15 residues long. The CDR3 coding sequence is TGTGCCAGCTCACCACGGACTCAGGCTGACGATGAGCAGTTCTTC. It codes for CASSPRTQADDEQFF.

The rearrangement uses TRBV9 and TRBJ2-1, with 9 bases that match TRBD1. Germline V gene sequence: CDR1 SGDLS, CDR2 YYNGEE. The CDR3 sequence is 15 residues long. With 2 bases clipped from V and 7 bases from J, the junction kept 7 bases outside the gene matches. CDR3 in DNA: TGTGCCAGCAGCGTTCGGACAGGGGTTGGGAATGAGCAGTTCTTC. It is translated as CASSVRTGVGNEQFF. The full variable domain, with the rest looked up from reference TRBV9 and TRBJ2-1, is DSGVTQTPKHLITATGQRVTLRCSPRSGDLSVYWYQQSLDQGLQFLIQYYNGEERAKGNILERFSAQQFPDLHSELNLSSLELGDSALYFCASSVRTGVGNEQFFGPGTRLTVL.

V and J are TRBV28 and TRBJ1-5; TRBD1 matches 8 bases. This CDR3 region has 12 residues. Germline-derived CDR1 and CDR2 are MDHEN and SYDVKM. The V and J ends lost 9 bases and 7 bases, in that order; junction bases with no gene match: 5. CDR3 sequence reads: CASQGATQPQHF. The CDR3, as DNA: TGTGCCAGTCAGGGGGCTACGCAGCCCCAGCATTTT.

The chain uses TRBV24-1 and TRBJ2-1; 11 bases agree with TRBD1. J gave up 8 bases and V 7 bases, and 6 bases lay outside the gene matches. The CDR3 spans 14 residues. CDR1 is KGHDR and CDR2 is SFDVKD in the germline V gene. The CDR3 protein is CATSGTGGSDEQFF. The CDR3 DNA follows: TGTGCCACCAGCGGGACAGGGGGAAGTGATGAGCAGTTCTTC.

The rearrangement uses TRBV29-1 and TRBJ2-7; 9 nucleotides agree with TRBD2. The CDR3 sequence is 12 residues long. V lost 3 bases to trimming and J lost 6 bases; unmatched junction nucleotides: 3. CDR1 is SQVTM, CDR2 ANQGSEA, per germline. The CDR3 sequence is CSVDSGSSEQYF. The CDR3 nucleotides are TGCAGCGTTGATAGCGGGAGTAGCGAGCAGTACTTC.

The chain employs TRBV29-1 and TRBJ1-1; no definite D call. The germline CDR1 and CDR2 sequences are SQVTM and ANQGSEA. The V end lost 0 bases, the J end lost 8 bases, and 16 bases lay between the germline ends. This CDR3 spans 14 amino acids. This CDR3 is CSVEEYRDPGEAFF. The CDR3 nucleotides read TGCAGCGTTGAAGAATATCGGGATCCGGGGGAAGCTTTCTTT.

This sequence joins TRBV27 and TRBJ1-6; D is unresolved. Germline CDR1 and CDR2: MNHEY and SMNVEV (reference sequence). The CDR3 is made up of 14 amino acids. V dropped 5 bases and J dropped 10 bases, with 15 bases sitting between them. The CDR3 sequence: CASSPSLESSPLHF. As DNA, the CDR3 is TGTGCCAGCAGTCCCAGTCTTGAATCGTCACCCCTCCACTTT.

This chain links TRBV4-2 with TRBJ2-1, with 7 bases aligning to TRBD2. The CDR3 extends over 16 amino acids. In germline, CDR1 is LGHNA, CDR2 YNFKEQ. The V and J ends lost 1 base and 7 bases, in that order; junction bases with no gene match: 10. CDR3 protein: CASSQASSGRTNEQFF. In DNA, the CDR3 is TGTGCCAGCAGCCAAGCGTCTAGCGGAAGAACAAATGAGCAGTTCTTC.

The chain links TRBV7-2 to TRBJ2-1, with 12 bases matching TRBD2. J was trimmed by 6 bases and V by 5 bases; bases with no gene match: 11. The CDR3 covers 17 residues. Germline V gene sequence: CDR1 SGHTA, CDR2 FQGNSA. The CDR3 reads CASSPFLLAGGFNEQFF. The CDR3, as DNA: TGTGCCAGCAGCCCTTTTCTTCTAGCGGGAGGGTTCAATGAGCAGTTCTTC. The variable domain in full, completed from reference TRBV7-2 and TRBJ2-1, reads GAGVSQSPSNKVTEKGKDVELRCDPISGHTALYWYRQSLGQGLEFLIYFQGNSAPDKSGLPSDRFSAERTGGSVSTLTIQRTQQEDSAVYLCASSPFLLAGGFNEQFFGPGTRLTVL.

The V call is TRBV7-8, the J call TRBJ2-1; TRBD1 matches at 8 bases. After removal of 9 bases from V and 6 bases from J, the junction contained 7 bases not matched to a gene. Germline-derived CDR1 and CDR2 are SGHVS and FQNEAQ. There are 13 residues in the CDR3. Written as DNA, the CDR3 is TGTGCCAGTGGGGGCAGGGGGCGCAATGAGCAGTTCTTC. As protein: CASGGRGRNEQFF.

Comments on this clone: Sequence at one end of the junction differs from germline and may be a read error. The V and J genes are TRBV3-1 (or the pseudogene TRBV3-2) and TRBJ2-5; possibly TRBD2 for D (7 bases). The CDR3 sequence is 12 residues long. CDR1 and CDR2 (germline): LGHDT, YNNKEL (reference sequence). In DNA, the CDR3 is TGTGCCAGCAGCCAACCCCGCGGGGGCGCTAACTTC. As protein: CASSQPRGGANF.

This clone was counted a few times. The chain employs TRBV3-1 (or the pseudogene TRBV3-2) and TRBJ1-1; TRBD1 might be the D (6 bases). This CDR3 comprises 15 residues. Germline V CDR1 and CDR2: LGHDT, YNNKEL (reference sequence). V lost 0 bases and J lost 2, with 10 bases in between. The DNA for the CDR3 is TGTGCCAGCAGCCAAGAGCAGGGGTTTAACACTGAAGCTTTCTTT. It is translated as CASSQEQGFNTEAFF.

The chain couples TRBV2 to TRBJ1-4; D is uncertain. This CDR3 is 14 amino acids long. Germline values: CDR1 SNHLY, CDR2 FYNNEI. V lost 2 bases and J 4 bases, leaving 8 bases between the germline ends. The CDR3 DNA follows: TGTGCCAGCAGTGAACGGAGCTTTAATGAAAAACTGTTTTTT. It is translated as CASSERSFNEKLFF.

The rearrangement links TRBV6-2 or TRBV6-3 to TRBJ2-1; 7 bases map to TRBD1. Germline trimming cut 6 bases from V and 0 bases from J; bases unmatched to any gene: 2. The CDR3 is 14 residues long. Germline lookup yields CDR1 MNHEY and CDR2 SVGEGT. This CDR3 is CASSWDSSYNEQFF. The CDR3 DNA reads TGTGCCAGCAGCTGGGACAGCTCCTACAATGAGCAGTTCTTC.

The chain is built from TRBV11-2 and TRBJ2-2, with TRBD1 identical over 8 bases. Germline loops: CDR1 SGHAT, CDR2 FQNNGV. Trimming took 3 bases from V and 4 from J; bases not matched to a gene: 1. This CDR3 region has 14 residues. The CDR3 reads CASSFGQGTGELFF. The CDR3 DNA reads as TGTGCCAGCAGCTTTGGACAGGGCACCGGGGAGCTGTTTTTT.

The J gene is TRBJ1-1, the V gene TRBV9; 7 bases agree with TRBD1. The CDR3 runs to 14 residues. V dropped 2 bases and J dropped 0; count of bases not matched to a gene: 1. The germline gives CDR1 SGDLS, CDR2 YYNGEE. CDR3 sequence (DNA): TGTGCCAGCAGCGTCGGGACAGTGAACACTGAAGCTTTCTTT. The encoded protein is CASSVGTVNTEAFF.

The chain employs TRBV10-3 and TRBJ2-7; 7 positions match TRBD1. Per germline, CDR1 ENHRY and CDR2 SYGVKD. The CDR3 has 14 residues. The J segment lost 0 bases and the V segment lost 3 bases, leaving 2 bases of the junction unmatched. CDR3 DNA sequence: TGTGCCATCAGTGAAAGGGACAGCTCCTACGAGCAGTACTTC. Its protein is CAISERDSSYEQYF.

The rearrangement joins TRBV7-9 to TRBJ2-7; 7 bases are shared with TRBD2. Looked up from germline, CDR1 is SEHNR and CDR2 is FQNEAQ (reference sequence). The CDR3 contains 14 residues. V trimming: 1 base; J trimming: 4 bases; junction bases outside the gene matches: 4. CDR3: CASSLGLAEYEQYF. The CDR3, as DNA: TGTGCCAGCAGCTTAGGTCTAGCGGAATACGAGCAGTACTTC.

DNA of the CDR3: TGTGCCTGGAGTTCTGAGACAGCCTATGGCTACACCTTC. Protein sequence: CAWSSETAYGYTF. The rearrangement links TRBV30 to TRBJ1-2; D perhaps matches TRBD1 (5 bases). From germline, CDR1 is GTSNPN and CDR2 SVGIG (reference sequence). Trimming shortened V by 2 bases and J by 4 bases, and 11 bases separated the two germline ends. The CDR3 length is 13 residues.

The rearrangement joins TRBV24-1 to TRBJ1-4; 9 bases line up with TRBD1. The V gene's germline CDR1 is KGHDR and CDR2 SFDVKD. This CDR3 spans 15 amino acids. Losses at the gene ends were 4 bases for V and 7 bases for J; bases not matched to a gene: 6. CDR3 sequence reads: CATSDAQGAGEKLFF. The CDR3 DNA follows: TGTGCCACCAGTGACGCACAGGGGGCAGGTGAAAAACTGTTTTTT.

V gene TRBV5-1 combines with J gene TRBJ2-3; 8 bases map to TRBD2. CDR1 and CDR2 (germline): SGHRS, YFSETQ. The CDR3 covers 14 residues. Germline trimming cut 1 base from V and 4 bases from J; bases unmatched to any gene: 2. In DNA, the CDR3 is TGCGCCAGCAGCTTGAGACTAGCGTCAGATACGCAGTATTTT. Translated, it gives CASSLRLASDTQYF.

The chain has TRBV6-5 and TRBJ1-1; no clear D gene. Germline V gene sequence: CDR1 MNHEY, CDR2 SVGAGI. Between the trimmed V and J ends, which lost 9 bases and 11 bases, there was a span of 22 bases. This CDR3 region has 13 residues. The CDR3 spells CASHPGETRGAFF. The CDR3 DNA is TGTGCCAGTCACCCAGGAGAAACCCGAGGGGCTTTCTTT.